The sequence of this TCR beta chain was determined in a study of shared clonotypes between healthy human individuals. Study-level points and caveats: Clonotype sharing levels among donors were expected to vary with sequencing depth. What naive subsets generally showed was a larger estimated richness than memory subsets showed. Clonotypes not shared had lower generation probabilities than those common to all four donors.

Only CD45RO-negative cells positively selected for CCR7 counted as naive CD8 cells, so terminally differentiated effector memory CD45RA+ cells were excluded. The study enrolled healthy HIV-negative adults without recent acute infections or vaccinations as donors. Only in-frame clones appear in the TCRdb table, and some are missing; sequencing was by immunoSEQ multiplex PCR. The sample consists of some 2,000,000 clones, about 95% of them appearing once. With regard to this clone: What it recognizes is unknown.

Trimming removed 0 bases from V and 7 bases from J, with 14 bases in between. This CDR3 region has 15 residues. The V gene's germline CDR1 is SGDLS and CDR2 YYNGEE. The TCR comes from a young man in good health. Sample: naive CD8+ T cells sorted from blood. J is TRBJ2-1 and V is TRBV9, with unresolved D. CDR3 sequence (DNA): TGTGCCAGCAGCGTAGGGATTAGCCTCAGGAATGAGCAGTTCTTC. This translates into CASSVGISLRNEQFF.